This T cell receptor beta chain was identified in a study of tumor and adjacent non-tumor tissue in lung cancer. On the study more broadly: Each sample yielded roughly 4.2 million productive TCRbeta reads on average.

TCRbeta libraries were built with three rounds of nested PCR, modified from ARM-PCR. TCRdb reprocessed the multiplex PCR reads via MiXCR and lists one record per CDR3 protein. Of roughly 200,000 distinct CDR3 sequences listed, about two thirds are singletons. No cell sorting was done before RNA was extracted from the tissue. Chemotherapy-naive patients with new lung cancer underwent thoracic surgery in China, August–late 2014. Study-wide points: Tumor tissue had significantly higher TCR diversity than normal lung. Tumor TCR diversity, when higher, was linked to shorter survival.

The CDR3 consists of 13 residues. Germline CDR1 DFQATT, CDR2 SNEGSKA (reference sequence). V was clipped by 6 bases and J by 7 bases, with 15 bases between them. This clonotype was found a few times. No antigen is known for it. This chain uses TRBV20-1 with TRBJ1-4; D not resolved. Sequencing was carried out using lung tumor tissue. The source is a man between 60 and 75 years old with non-small cell lung cancer. The CDR3 is CSAFDPGGEKLFF. For the CDR3, the DNA is TGCAGTGCGTTCGACCCTGGCGGTGAAAAACTGTTTTTT.